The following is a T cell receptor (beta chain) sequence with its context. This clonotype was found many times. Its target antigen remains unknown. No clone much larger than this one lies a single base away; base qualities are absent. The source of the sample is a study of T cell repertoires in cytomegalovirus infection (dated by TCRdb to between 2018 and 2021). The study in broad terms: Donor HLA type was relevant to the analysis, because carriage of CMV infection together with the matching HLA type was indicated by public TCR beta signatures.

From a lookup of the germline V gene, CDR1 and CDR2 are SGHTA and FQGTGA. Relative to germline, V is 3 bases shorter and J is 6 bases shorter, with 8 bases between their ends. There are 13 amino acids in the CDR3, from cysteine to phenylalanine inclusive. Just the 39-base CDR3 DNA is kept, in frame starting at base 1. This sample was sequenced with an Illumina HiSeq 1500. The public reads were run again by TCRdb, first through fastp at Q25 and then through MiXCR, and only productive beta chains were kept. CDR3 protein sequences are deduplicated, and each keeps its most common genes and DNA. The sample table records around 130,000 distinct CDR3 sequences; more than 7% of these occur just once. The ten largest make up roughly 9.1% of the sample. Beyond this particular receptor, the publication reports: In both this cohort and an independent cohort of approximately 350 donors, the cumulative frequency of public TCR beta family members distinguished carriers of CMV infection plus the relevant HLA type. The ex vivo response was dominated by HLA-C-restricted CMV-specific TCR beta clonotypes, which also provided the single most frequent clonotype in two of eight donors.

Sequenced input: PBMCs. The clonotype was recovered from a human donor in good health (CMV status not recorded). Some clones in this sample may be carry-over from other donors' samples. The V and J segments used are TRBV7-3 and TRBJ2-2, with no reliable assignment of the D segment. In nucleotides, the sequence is TGTGCCAGCAGCTTCGGGCCGTCCGGGGAGCTGTTTTTT. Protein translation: CASSFGPSGELFF.